The T cell receptor beta chain described here comes from a study of blood T cell repertoires in COVID-19. Study background: Some COVID-19 samples were acute and others convalescent; all came from the United States, Italy and Spain. PBMCs, B-cell-depleted T cells, or T cells provided the cDNA or gDNA that made up the material.

The assay was immunoSEQ multiplex PCR, and TCRdb's table has in-frame clones only and misses some. Of 25,000 to 35,000 clones listed, over 75% are singletons. The V gene lost 7 bases and the J gene lost 3 bases, with 10 bases spanning the gap. This CDR3 contains 14 residues. Germline V gene lookup returns CDR1 SNHLY and CDR2 FYNNEI. The TCR originated in a man between 65 and 79 years old with active COVID-19. The rearrangement joins TRBV2 to TRBJ1-6, with D maybe TRBD1 (5 bases). What was sequenced was peripheral blood. As DNA, the CDR3 is TGTGCCAGCAATGCCGGGGGCTATAATTCACCCCTCCACTTT. It codes for CASNAGGYNSPLHF. The entire variable domain, with the rest obtained from reference TRBV2 and TRBJ1-6, is as follows: EPEVTQTPSHQVTQMGQEVILRCVPISNHLYFYWYRQILGQKVEFLVSFYNNEISEKSEIFDDQFSVERPDGSNFTLKIRSTKLEDSAMYFCASNAGGYNSPLHFGNGTRLTVT.